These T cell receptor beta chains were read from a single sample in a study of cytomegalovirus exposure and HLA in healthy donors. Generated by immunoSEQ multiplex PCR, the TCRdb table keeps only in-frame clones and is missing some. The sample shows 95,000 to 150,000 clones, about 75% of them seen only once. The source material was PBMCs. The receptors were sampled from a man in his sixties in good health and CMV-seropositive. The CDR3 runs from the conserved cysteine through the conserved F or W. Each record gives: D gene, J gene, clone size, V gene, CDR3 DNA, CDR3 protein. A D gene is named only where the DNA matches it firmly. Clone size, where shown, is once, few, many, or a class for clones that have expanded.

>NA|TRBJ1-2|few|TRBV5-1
TGCGCCAGCAGCTTGGCCTTAAAGCAAGGCTACACCTTC
CASSLALKQGYTF
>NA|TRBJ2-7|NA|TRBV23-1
TGCGCCAGCAGTCAATTGAGGCAGAACTACGAGCAGTACTTC
CASSQLRQNYEQYF
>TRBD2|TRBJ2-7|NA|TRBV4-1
TGCGCCAGCAGCCAAGAAGGGATAGCGGGCGCCTACGAGCAGTACTTC
CASSQEGIAGAYEQYF
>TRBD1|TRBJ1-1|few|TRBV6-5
TGTGCCAGCAGGTACAGGGGAAGATCGAACACTGAAGCTTTCTTT
CASRYRGRSNTEAFF
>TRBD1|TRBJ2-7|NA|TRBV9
TGTGCCAGCAGCGTGGGACAGGTGGGGCCCGAGCAGTACTTC
CASSVGQVGPEQYF
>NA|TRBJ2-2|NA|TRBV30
TGTGCCTGGAGTGTTGGACTGAACACCGGGGAGCTGTTTTTT
CAWSVGLNTGELFF
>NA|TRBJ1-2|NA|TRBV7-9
TGTGCCAGCAGCTCAGATTATGGCTACACCTTC
CASSSDYGYTF
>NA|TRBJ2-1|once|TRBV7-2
TGTGCCAGCAGCTTAGCGCTCCGCAGGGGAGGGTACAATGAGCAGTTCTTC
CASSLALRRGGYNEQFF
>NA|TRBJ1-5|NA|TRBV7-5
TGTGTCAGAAGCCCTAGGGCGGGGAGTCAGCCCCAGCATTTT
CVRSPRAGSQPQHF
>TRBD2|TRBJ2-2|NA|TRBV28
TGTGCCAGCGTCCCTGGGGCGGGAGTTCCCACCGGGGAGCTGTTTTTT
CASVPGAGVPTGELFF
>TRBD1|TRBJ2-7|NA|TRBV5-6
TGTGCCAGCACCGAAGGGACAGGGGGCTACGAGCAGTACTTC
CASTEGTGGYEQYF
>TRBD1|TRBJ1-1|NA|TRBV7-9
TGTGCCAGCAGCTTAGAGGGGGCCTACACTGAAGCTTTCTTT
CASSLEGAYTEAFF
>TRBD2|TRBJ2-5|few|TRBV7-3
TGTGCCAGCAGTCGATTCAGCGGGGTACAAGAGACCCAGTACTTC
CASSRFSGVQETQYF
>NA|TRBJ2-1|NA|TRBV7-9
TGTGCCAGCAGCTTAGCTCCCAGGGGCTACAATGAGCAGTTCTTC
CASSLAPRGYNEQFF
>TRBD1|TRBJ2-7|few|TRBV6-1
TGTGCCAGCAGACGACAGGGGCACGCCTACGAGCAGTACTTC
CASRRQGHAYEQYF
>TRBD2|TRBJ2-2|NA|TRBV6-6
TGTGCCACCGCGGGGGGGAAAACCGGGGAGCTGTTTTTT
CATAGGKTGELFF
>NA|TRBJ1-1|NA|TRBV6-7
TGTGCCAGCGCCCCCGGCGGGCAGAACACTGAAGCTTTCTTT
CASAPGGQNTEAFF
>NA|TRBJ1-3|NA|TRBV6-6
TGTGCCAGCAGTTACTCCGAGGGAAACACCATATATTTT
CASSYSEGNTIYF
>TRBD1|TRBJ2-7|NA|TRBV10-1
TGCGCCAGCAGTGAGGGCAGGGGGAACTACGAGCAGTACTTC
CASSEGRGNYEQYF
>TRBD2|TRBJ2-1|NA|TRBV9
TGTGCCAGCAGCGTAGACTTAGCGGGAGGGTTCAATGAGCAGTTCTTC
CASSVDLAGGFNEQFF
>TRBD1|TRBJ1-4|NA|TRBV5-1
TGCGCCAGCAGCGGGCAGGGGGCTGTTAATGAAAAACTGTTTTTT
CASSGQGAVNEKLFF
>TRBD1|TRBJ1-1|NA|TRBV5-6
TGTGCCAGCAGCTTGGCAGGGGGCGCGGGCACTGAAGCTTTCTTT
CASSLAGGAGTEAFF
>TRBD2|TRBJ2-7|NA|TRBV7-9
TGTGCCAGCAGCTTAGCCGGGACTAGCGGGGGCTCCTACGAGCAGTACTTC
CASSLAGTSGGSYEQYF
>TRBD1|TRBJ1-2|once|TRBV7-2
TGTGCCAGCAGCCCCGGGACAGTGGCCTACTATGGCTACACCTTC
CASSPGTVAYYGYTF
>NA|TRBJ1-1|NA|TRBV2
TGTGCCAGCAGTGAGCAGGGTAGGGACACTGAAGCTTTCTTT
CASSEQGRDTEAFF
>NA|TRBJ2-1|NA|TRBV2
TGTGCCAGCAGTGTAACAGGGCCCTCCTACAATGAGCAGTTCTTC
CASSVTGPSYNEQFF
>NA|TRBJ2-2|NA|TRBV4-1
TGCGCCAGCAGCCAGCCCGGGACTGACACCGGGGAGCTGTTTTTT
CASSQPGTDTGELFF
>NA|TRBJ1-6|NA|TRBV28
TGTGCCAGCGCCCTCCGGACAGTAACTTCACCCCTCCACTTT
CASALRTVTSPLHF
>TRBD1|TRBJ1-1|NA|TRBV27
TGTGCCAGCCGTAACAATCTCGGACAGGGAGCAGAAGCTTTCTTT
CASRNNLGQGAEAFF
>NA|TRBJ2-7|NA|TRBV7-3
TGTGCCAGCAGCTTCGCCCCCGGGGCCTACGAGCAGTACTTC
CASSFAPGAYEQYF
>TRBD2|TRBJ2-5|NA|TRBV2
TGTGCCAGCAGCGCCCCTAGCGGGAGGGGAGAGACCCAGTACTTC
CASSAPSGRGETQYF
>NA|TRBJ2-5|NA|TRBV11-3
TGTGCCAGCAGCTCCGTGGAGGGAGGAGAGACCCAGTACTTC
CASSSVEGGETQYF
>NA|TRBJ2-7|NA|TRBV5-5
TGTGCCAGCAGCTTGGAGGGCCCAGGGGACTACGAGCAGTACTTC
CASSLEGPGDYEQYF
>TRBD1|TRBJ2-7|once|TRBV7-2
TGTGCCAGCAGCTTAGAGGGACAGAGCTCCTACGAGCAGTACTTC
CASSLEGQSSYEQYF
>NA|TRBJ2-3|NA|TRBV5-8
TGTGCCAGCAGCTTGGAAGAGGGGGGCACAGATACGCAGTATTTT
CASSLEEGGTDTQYF
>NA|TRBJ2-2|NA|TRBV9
TGTGCCAGCAGCGTACTCCAGGACACCGGGGAGCTGTTTTTT
CASSVLQDTGELFF
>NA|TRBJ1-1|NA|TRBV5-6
TGTGCCAGCATCTTCACGACAGGCCTGAGGGCTGAAGCTTTCTTT
CASIFTTGLRAEAFF
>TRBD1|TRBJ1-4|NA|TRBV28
TGTGCCAGCAGTCGGGACAGGGGGCGAGCTAATGAAAAACTGTTTTTT
CASSRDRGRANEKLFF
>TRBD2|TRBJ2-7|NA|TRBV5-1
TGCGCCAGCAGCTTGGTGCGTAGCGGGAGGGTCTACGAGCAGTACTTC
CASSLVRSGRVYEQYF
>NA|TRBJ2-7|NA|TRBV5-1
TGCGCCAGCAGCTTGGATGGCGGGACGGTCGACGAGCAGTACTTC
CASSLDGGTVDEQYF
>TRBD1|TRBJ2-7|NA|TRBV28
TGTGCCAGCAGATTACCGGGACAGGGGGGCGAGCAGTACTTC
CASRLPGQGGEQYF